This T cell receptor beta chain derives from a study of vaccination and CD4 T cells after COVID-19. Study details: With a range of 35 to 161, the median interval from diagnosis to drawing post-COVID samples was roughly 110 days.

TCRdb processed the PCR reads anew with MiXCR; each CDR3 protein has one entry. The sample carries 13,000 to 15,000 distinct CDR3 sequences, 69% recorded once. Regarding this clonotype: Its target is unknown.

The CDR3 has 17 residues. Study results and limitations: The appearance of a median about 86% of reactive clones in convalescent patients occurred only post-vaccination. Convalescent participants were relatively few, and none had early post-infection timepoints studied. Rising from about 20 to 38, the median of SARS-CoV-2-reactive clonotypes did not change significantly.

The sequencing here drew on CD4+ T cells from blood, taken after SARS-CoV-2 vaccination. The receptor was isolated from a human donor who had recovered from COVID-19. The chain joins TRBV21-1 to TRBJ1-6; the DNA was not used to check the table's D call, TRBD1. TRBV21-1 is designated a pseudogene. CDR3 DNA sequence: TGTGCCAGCAGAGGACAGAGCACAAGCTCCTATAATTCACCCCTCCACTTT. Translating gives CASRGQSTSSYNSPLHF.